The present T cell receptor beta chain was sequenced within a study of blood T cell repertoires in COVID-19. Per the germline V gene, CDR1 is SGHNT and CDR2 is YYREEE (reference sequence). Deletions cut 0 bases from V and 4 bases from J, with 10 bases between. The CDR3 loop spans 14 amino acids. TCRdb's table, derived via immunoSEQ multiplex PCR, lists solely in-frame clones and lacks some. This repertoire shows 300,000 to 350,000 clones, roughly 87% found once; its top ten account for approximately 0.93%. Material for sequencing was PBMCs or T cells enriched from blood (not recorded which). The chain uses TRBV5-4 and TRBJ2-5; a weak D match, TRBD2 (5 bases). This sequence was found in a woman in her 30s who had recovered from COVID-19. CDR3 bases: TGTGCCAGCAGCTTGGTCACGGCGGGAGAGACCCAGTACTTC. This codes for CASSLVTAGETQYF.